The T cell receptor beta chain described here comes from a study of CD8+ T cells in alopecia areata. Extracted RNA was reverse transcribed, and the resulting cDNA served as sequencing template. Assay used: immunoSEQ multiplex PCR; TCRdb lists only in-frame clones, some missing. This sample has 150,000 to 200,000 clones, with approximately 50% found just once. Treatment reported: oral pan-JAK inhibitor, 5-10 mg twice daily. Per the germline V gene, CDR1 is MNHEY and CDR2 is SMNVEV (reference sequence). The V gene end was trimmed by 6 bases and the J gene end by 4 bases; junction bases not matched to a gene: 6. The CDR3 runs to 17 residues.

V is TRBV27 and J is TRBJ2-6, with 13 bases fitting TRBD2. The source of this sequence is a human donor with alopecia areata. The sample was CD8+ T cells sorted from blood, taken between weeks 51 and 52, from a patient treated with tofacitinib. The CDR3: CASRTSGGAYGANVLTF. In DNA, the CDR3 is TGTGCCAGCAGAACTAGCGGGGGGGCCTACGGGGCCAACGTCCTGACTTTC. Full variable domain (missing parts from reference TRBV27 and TRBJ2-6): EAQVTQNPRYLITVTGKKLTVTCSQNMNHEYMSWYRQDPGLGLRQIYYSMNVEVTDKGDVPEGYKVSRKEKRNFPLILESPSPNQTSLYFCASRTSGGAYGANVLTFGAGSRLTVL.